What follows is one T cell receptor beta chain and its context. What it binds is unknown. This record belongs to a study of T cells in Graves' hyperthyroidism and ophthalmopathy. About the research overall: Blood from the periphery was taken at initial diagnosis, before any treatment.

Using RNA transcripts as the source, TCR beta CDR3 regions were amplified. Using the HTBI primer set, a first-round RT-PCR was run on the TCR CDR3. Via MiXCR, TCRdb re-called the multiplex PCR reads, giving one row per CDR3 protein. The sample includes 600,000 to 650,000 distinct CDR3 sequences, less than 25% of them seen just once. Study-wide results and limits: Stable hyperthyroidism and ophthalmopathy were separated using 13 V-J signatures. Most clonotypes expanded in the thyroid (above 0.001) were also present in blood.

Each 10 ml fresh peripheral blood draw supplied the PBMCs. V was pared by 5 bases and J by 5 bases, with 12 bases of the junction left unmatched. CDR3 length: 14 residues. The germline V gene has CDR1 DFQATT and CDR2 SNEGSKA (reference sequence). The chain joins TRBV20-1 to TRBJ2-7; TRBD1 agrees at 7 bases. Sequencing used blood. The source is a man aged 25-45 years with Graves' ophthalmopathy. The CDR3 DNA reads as TGCAGTGCTCCAAAGCACAGGGGTAGCAACGAGCAGTACTTC. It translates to CSAPKHRGSNEQYF.